One and the same sample provided the 8 T cell receptor beta chains below, sequenced in a study of CD8 T cells in ankylosing spondylitis. One entry per CDR3 protein, called by TCRdb with MiXCR from the 5' RACE reads. Of about 310,000 distinct CDR3 sequences in the sample, 20% to 25% were seen once. Material for sequencing was blood, either unsorted or a sorted T cell fraction (not recorded which). The receptors shown here come from a female donor with ankylosing spondylitis or in good health (not recorded which).

The rearrangement uses TRBV4-2 and TRBJ2-7, with TRBD2 matching over 7 bases. Losses at the gene ends were 0 bases for V and 3 bases for J; bases not matched to a gene: 5. CDR1 and CDR2 (germline): LGHNA, YNFKEQ. CDR3 length equals 15 residues. CDR3 sequence (DNA): TGTGCCAGCAGCCAAGAGCCCAGCGGGATCTACGAGCAGTACTTC. It is translated as CASSQEPSGIYEQYF.

The table lists this clonotype with a few counts. The chain combines TRBV7-2 with TRBJ2-1; TRBD2 aligns across 9 bases. Germline CDR1 SGHTA, CDR2 FQGNSA. Trimming at V came to 5 bases and at J to 5 bases, leaving 10 bases not matched to a gene. This CDR3 is 16 amino acids long. CDR3 loop: CASSPNSLAGNNEQFF. CDR3 bases: TGTGCCAGCAGCCCCAATAGTCTAGCGGGAAACAATGAGCAGTTCTTC.

The chain uses TRBV2 and TRBJ1-1, with D possibly TRBD1 on 5 matching bases. The V end was cut by 6 bases, the J end by 2 bases, with 10 bases between. The CDR3 is made up of 13 amino acids. Germline CDR1 is SNHLY and CDR2 is FYNNEI. The CDR3 spells CASRDDSNTEAFF. The CDR3 DNA reads TGTGCCAGCAGGGACGACAGTAACACTGAAGCTTTCTTT.

V is TRBV6-5 and J is TRBJ1-1, with D unresolved. The CDR3 covers 13 residues. Trimming removed 2 bases at V and 6 bases at J, with 10 bases between. CDR1 is MNHEY, CDR2 SVGAGI, per germline. The CDR3: CASSYRISAEAFF. CDR3 bases: TGTGCCAGCAGTTACAGGATCAGCGCTGAAGCTTTCTTT.

The rearrangement uses TRBV6-1 and TRBJ1-5; D not resolved. Trimming took 8 bases from V and 7 from J, leaving 18 bases between them. The CDR3 spans 14 residues. The germline CDR1 and CDR2 sequences are MNHNS and SASEGT. The CDR3 region has the DNA TGTGCCAGCGGGTCCCCCGGGAGGGAACAGCCCCAGCATTTT. Its translation: CASGSPGREQPQHF.

There are a few counts of this clonotype. The genes are TRBV20-1 and TRBJ2-3; D unresolved. Deletions cut 5 bases from V and 0 bases from J, with 12 bases between. The germline gives CDR1 DFQATT, CDR2 SNEGSKA (reference sequence). CDR3 length: 14 residues. CDR3 sequence reads: CSADGPSSTDTQYF. Written as DNA, the CDR3 is TGCAGTGCTGACGGACCCTCTAGCACAGATACGCAGTATTTT.

In this sample, this clonotype turned up a few times. The V and J genes are TRBV29-1 and TRBJ1-2; maybe TRBD1 (6 bases). Germline V CDR1 and CDR2: SQVTM, ANQGSEA. The ends were cut back, 5 bases at V and 0 bases at J, with 16 bases in the middle. The CDR3 extends over 15 amino acids. The CDR3 bases are TGCAGCGTTTCCCCCCGACAGGTAGCTAACTATGGCTACACCTTC. Translating gives CSVSPRQVANYGYTF.

This clonotype came up a few times. V usage is TRBV6-2 or TRBV6-3 and J usage is TRBJ2-3; the D is unclear. CDR3 length: 14 residues. Germline V lookup: CDR1 MNHEY, CDR2 SVGEGT. V gave up 6 bases and J gave up 3 bases, with 13 bases separating them. CDR3 residues: CASSTLPSTDTQYF. The CDR3 region has the DNA TGTGCCAGCAGCACACTTCCTTCTACAGATACGCAGTATTTT.